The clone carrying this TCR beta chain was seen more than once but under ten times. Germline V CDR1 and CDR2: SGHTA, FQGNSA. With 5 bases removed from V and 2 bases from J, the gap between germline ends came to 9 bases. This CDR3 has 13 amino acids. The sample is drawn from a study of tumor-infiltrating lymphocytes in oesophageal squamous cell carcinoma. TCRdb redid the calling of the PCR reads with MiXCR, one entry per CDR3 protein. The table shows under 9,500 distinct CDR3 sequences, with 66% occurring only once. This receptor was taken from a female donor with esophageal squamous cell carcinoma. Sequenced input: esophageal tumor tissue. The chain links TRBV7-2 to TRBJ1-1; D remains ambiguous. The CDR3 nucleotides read TGTGCCAGCAGCCCCATTAGAAACACTGAAGCTTTCTTT. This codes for CASSPIRNTEAFF. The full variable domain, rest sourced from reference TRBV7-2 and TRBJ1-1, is GAGVSQSPSNKVTEKGKDVELRCDPISGHTALYWYRQSLGQGLEFLIYFQGNSAPDKSGLPSDRFSAERTGGSVSTLTIQRTQQEDSAVYLCASSPIRNTEAFFGQGTRLTVV.